The rows below give T cell receptor beta chains drawn from one sample of a study of Graves' ophthalmopathy and Graves' hyperthyroidism. TCRdb reanalysed the multiplex PCR reads using MiXCR and keeps one entry per CDR3 protein. The sample carries under 350,000 distinct CDR3 sequences, 17% recorded once. Material for sequencing was peripheral blood. These receptors were collected from an adult man with Graves' ophthalmopathy. The CDR3 runs from the conserved cysteine through the conserved F or W. D genes are given only for firm matches. The listing skips clone size in some rows; elsewhere it reads once, few, many or a size class.

clone_size: many
v_call: TRBV6-2/TRBV6-3
d_call: TRBD1
j_call: TRBJ2-7
cdr3_aa: CASSYAAGGYSYEQYF
cdr3_nt: TGTGCCAGCAGTTACGCGGCAGGGGGTTACTCCTACGAGCAGTACTTC

clone_size: .
v_call: TRBV6-2/TRBV6-3
d_call: .
j_call: TRBJ2-4
cdr3_aa: CASRPIGGSAKNIQYF
cdr3_nt: TGTGCCAGCCGACCTATCGGAGGGAGTGCCAAAAACATTCAGTACTTC

clone_size: many
v_call: TRBV30
d_call: .
j_call: TRBJ1-5
cdr3_aa: CAWSGAANQPQHF
cdr3_nt: TGTGCCTGGAGTGGGGCAGCAAATCAGCCCCAGCATTTT

clone_size: many
v_call: TRBV12-3/TRBV12-4
d_call: TRBD2
j_call: TRBJ2-7
cdr3_aa: CASSSGLAGDLRYF
cdr3_nt: TGTGCCAGCAGTTCGGGACTAGCGGGAGATTTAAGGTACTTC

clone_size: many
v_call: TRBV30
d_call: .
j_call: TRBJ1-5
cdr3_aa: CAWDFGGNQPQHF
cdr3_nt: TGTGCCTGGGATTTTGGGGGCAATCAGCCCCAGCATTTT

clone_size: many
v_call: TRBV28
d_call: .
j_call: TRBJ2-2
cdr3_aa: CASSQMTVNTGELFF
cdr3_nt: TGTGCCAGCAGCCAGATGACAGTGAACACCGGGGAGCTGTTTTTT

clone_size: many
v_call: TRBV12-3/TRBV12-4
d_call: .
j_call: TRBJ2-5
cdr3_aa: CASSLLRAETQYF
cdr3_nt: TGTGCCAGCAGTTTATTGCGGGCAGAGACCCAGTACTTC

clone_size: many
v_call: TRBV9
d_call: .
j_call: TRBJ2-7
cdr3_aa: CASSVEGGPYEQYF
cdr3_nt: TGTGCCAGCAGCGTAGAAGGAGGTCCGTACGAGCAGTACTTC

clone_size: many
v_call: TRBV27
d_call: .
j_call: TRBJ2-7
cdr3_aa: CASSPPPGPLVHTEQYF
cdr3_nt: TGTGCCAGCAGTCCGCCTCCGGGCCCACTAGTACACACCGAGCAGTACTTC

clone_size: many
v_call: TRBV12-3/TRBV12-4
d_call: .
j_call: TRBJ1-5
cdr3_aa: CASSFHDSNQPQHF
cdr3_nt: TGTGCCAGCAGTTTCCACGATAGCAATCAGCCCCAGCATTTT

clone_size: many
v_call: TRBV28
d_call: .
j_call: TRBJ2-4
cdr3_aa: CASTTNRIHLAKNIQYF
cdr3_nt: TGTGCCAGCACCACTAACAGGATTCACCTAGCCAAAAACATTCAGTACTTC

clone_size: many
v_call: TRBV10-3
d_call: .
j_call: TRBJ1-5
cdr3_aa: CAISESGRGNQPQHF
cdr3_nt: TGTGCCATCAGTGAGTCCGGACGAGGCAATCAGCCCCAGCATTTT

clone_size: many
v_call: TRBV18
d_call: .
j_call: TRBJ2-7
cdr3_aa: CASTRRPDLYEQYF
cdr3_nt: TGTGCCAGCACCCGGCGGCCGGACTTGTACGAGCAGTACTTC

clone_size: many
v_call: TRBV28
d_call: TRBD1
j_call: TRBJ1-5
cdr3_aa: CASENRGSNQPQHF
cdr3_nt: TGTGCCAGCGAGAACAGGGGTAGCAATCAGCCCCAGCATTTT

clone_size: many
v_call: TRBV11-2
d_call: .
j_call: TRBJ1-2
cdr3_aa: CASSFSAGALPNYGYTF
cdr3_nt: TGTGCCAGCAGCTTCTCGGCAGGGGCGCTTCCTAACTATGGCTACACCTTC

clone_size: few
v_call: TRBV7-9
d_call: .
j_call: TRBJ1-1
cdr3_aa: CASSLGVTTEAFF
cdr3_nt: TGTGCCAGCAGCTTGGGGGTTACCACTGAAGCTTTCTTT

clone_size: many
v_call: TRBV4-1
d_call: .
j_call: TRBJ1-1
cdr3_aa: CASSQYAGGAEAFF
cdr3_nt: TGCGCCAGCAGCCAATACGCCGGGGGGGCTGAAGCTTTCTTT

clone_size: many
v_call: TRBV12-3/TRBV12-4
d_call: TRBD1
j_call: TRBJ2-7
cdr3_aa: CASSFWGTGGEEQYF
cdr3_nt: TGTGCCAGCAGTTTTTGGGGCACAGGGGGCGAGGAGCAGTACTTC

clone_size: many
v_call: TRBV5-1
d_call: .
j_call: TRBJ2-7
cdr3_aa: CASSSGTATYEQYF
cdr3_nt: TGCGCCAGCAGCTCCGGGACGGCAACTTACGAGCAGTACTTC

clone_size: many
v_call: TRBV19
d_call: .
j_call: TRBJ2-4
cdr3_aa: CASSFDIQYF
cdr3_nt: TGTGCCAGTAGCTTCGACATTCAGTACTTC

clone_size: many
v_call: TRBV20-1
d_call: TRBD2
j_call: TRBJ2-7
cdr3_aa: CSAREQIRSGGYGYEQYF
cdr3_nt: TGCAGTGCTAGAGAGCAAATAAGAAGCGGGGGATATGGCTACGAGCAGTACTTC

clone_size: many
v_call: TRBV30
d_call: .
j_call: TRBJ1-2
cdr3_aa: CASIQGNYGYTF
cdr3_nt: TGTGCCTCGATACAAGGAAACTATGGCTACACCTTC

clone_size: many
v_call: TRBV20-1
d_call: TRBD2
j_call: TRBJ2-5
cdr3_aa: CSAKWTSEGGTQYF
cdr3_nt: TGCAGTGCTAAATGGACTAGCGAGGGGGGGACCCAGTACTTC

clone_size: many
v_call: TRBV20-1
d_call: .
j_call: TRBJ1-2
cdr3_aa: CSASKQRNYGYTF
cdr3_nt: TGCAGTGCTAGCAAACAGCGTAACTATGGCTACACCTTC